The 8 T cell receptor beta chains reported below all come from one sample, sequenced in a study of CD8 T cells in Susac syndrome. It was with random hexamers that roughly 0.5 to 1 ug RNA was reverse transcribed. TCRdb called the immunoSEQ multiplex PCR reads again in MiXCR, with one record for every CDR3 protein. The sample records around 95,000 distinct CDR3 sequences, nearly 97% being singletons. Sequenced material: CD8+ T cells from PBMCs. These receptors were obtained from a human donor with Susac syndrome.

The chain uses TRBV13 and TRBJ2-7; weak D call: TRBD2 (6 bases). CDR1 is PRHDT, CDR2 FYEKMQ, per germline (reference sequence). This CDR3 contains 15 residues. V lost 3 bases to trimming and J lost 0 bases, with 12 bases between them. The CDR3, as DNA: TGTGCCAGCAGCTTCACGGACGGGAGCTCCTACGAGCAGTACTTC. As protein: CASSFTDGSSYEQYF.

The chain is built from TRBV9 and TRBJ1-2; 7 bases fit TRBD1. Germline V gene data show CDR1 as SGDLS and CDR2 as YYNGEE. Trimming removed 4 bases from V and 3 bases from J; junction bases left unmatched: 6. The CDR3 covers 14 residues. CDR3 protein: CASSQGGEDYGYTF. CDR3 DNA: TGTGCCAGCAGCCAGGGGGGTGAAGACTATGGCTACACCTTC.

V is TRBV29-1 and J is TRBJ2-3, with TRBD2 matching over 12 bases. Germline CDR1 SQVTM, CDR2 ANQGSEA. The junction had 6 bases not matched to a gene; V was cut back by 4 bases and J by 4 bases. This CDR3 is built from 15 residues. CDR3 in amino acids: CSVAPLAGGADTQYF. The CDR3 DNA sequence: TGCAGCGTTGCACCACTAGCGGGAGGTGCAGATACGCAGTATTTT.

This clonotype was counted a few times. The chain has TRBV7-3 and TRBJ2-5; D is tentatively TRBD1 or TRBD2 (5 bases each). V lost 5 bases and J 2 bases, leaving 15 bases between the germline ends. Germline lookup yields CDR1 SGHTA and CDR2 FQGTGA. This CDR3 comprises 15 residues. The CDR3 loop reads CASSAYQGPQETQYF. DNA of the CDR3: TGTGCCAGCAGCGCCTACCAGGGACCACAAGAGACCCAGTACTTC. Supplemented by reference TRBV7-3 and TRBJ2-5, the full variable domain reads GAGVSQTPSNKVTEKGKYVELRCDPISGHTALYWYRQSLGQGPEFLIYFQGTGAADDSGLPNDRFFAVRPEGSVSTLKIQRTERGDSAVYLCASSAYQGPQETQYFGPGTRLLVL.

The chain is built from TRBV4-1 and TRBJ1-2; D ambiguous. Per germline, CDR1 MGHRA and CDR2 YSYEKL. CDR3 length equals 14 residues. The V end was cut by 0 bases, the J end by 4 bases, with 9 bases between. The CDR3: CASSQDSGSYGYTF. DNA of the CDR3: TGCGCCAGCAGCCAAGATAGTGGGAGCTATGGCTACACCTTC.

This clonotype was observed a few times. The genes are TRBV3-1 and TRBJ2-6; D remains unclear. The germline V and J ends were trimmed by 4 bases and 2 bases, with 3 bases remaining between them. The CDR3 runs to 13 residues. Germline V gene sequence: CDR1 LGHDT, CDR2 YNNKEL (reference sequence). The CDR3 loop reads CASSPPGANVLTF. The CDR3 DNA is TGTGCCAGCAGCCCCCCTGGGGCCAACGTCCTGACTTTC.

The genes are TRBV15 and TRBJ2-1; 10 bases line up with TRBD2. The CDR3 length is 19 residues. The germline V gene has CDR1 LNHNV and CDR2 YYDKDF (reference sequence). Germline trimming cut 1 base from V and 3 bases from J; bases unmatched to any gene: 12. The CDR3 region has the DNA TGTGCCACCAGCAGAGTGTCAAGTTCACGACTAGCGGGCTACAATGAGCAGTTCTTC. Encoded protein: CATSRVSSSRLAGYNEQFF.

V is TRBV9 and J is TRBJ2-1; D gene uncertain. Trimming took off 4 bases at V and 6 bases at J, with 11 bases between the two ends. This CDR3 is built from 13 residues. From germline, CDR1 is SGDLS and CDR2 YYNGEE. The CDR3 DNA sequence: TGTGCCAGCAGCCATGGCACTACCAATGAGCAGTTCTTC. Translating it yields CASSHGTTNEQFF.